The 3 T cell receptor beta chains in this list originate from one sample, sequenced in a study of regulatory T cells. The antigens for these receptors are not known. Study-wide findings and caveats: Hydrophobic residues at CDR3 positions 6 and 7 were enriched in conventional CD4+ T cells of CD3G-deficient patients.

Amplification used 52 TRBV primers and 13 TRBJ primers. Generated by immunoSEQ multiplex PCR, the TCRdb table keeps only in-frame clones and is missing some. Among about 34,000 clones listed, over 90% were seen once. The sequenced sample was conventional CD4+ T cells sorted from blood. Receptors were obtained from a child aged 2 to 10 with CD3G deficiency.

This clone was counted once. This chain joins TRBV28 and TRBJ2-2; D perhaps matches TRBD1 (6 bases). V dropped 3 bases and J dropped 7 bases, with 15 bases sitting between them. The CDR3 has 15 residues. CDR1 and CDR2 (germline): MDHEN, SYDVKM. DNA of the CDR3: TGTGCCAGCAGTTTGGGGGCCCTGTGGAGCGGGGAGCTGTTTTTT. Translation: CASSLGALWSGELFF.

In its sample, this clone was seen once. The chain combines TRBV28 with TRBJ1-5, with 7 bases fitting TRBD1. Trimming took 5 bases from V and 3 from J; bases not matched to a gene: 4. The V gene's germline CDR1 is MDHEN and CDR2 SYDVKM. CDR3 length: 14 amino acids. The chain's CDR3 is CASSPGQFNQPQHF. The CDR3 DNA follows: TGTGCCAGCAGTCCGGGACAGTTCAATCAGCCCCAGCATTTT.

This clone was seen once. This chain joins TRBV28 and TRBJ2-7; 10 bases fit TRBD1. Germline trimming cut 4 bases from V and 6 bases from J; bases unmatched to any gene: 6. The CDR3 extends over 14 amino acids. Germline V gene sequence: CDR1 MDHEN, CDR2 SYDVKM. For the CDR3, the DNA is TGTGCCAGCAGTTCCAGGGACAGGGGTGGCGAGCAGTACTTC. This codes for CASSSRDRGGEQYF. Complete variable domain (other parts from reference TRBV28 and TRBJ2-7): DVKVTQSSRYLVKRTGEKVFLECVQDMDHENMFWYRQDPGLGLRLIYFSYDVKMKEKGDIPEGYSVSREKKERFSLILESASTNQTSMYLCASSSRDRGGEQYFGPGTRLTVT.